This section outlines one T cell receptor beta chain sequence together with its context. The antigen is not known. The same CDR3 also results from other DNA sequences found in this sample. The sample originates from a study of shared clonotypes between healthy human individuals. As for the study in general: Used for every donor were three CD4 naive, three CD4 memory, two CD8 naive and one CD8 memory plate.

General study results and limits: Four donors held about 5% of naive CD4 clonotypes in common. Richness estimates generally favored naive over memory subsets. Against clonotypes common to all four donors, non-shared ones had lower generation probabilities.

Some clones are missing from TCRdb's copy, which holds only in-frame ones; the method was immunoSEQ multiplex PCR. The table lists some 2 million clones, 90% to 95% of them singletons. J was trimmed by 6 bases and V by 6 bases; bases with no gene match: 5. Per the germline V gene, CDR1 is ENHRY and CDR2 is SYGVKD. The CDR3 is 15 residues long. The sequence came from a man aged 18-30 years in good health. The V gene is TRBV10-3, the J gene TRBJ1-6; 10 positions agree with TRBD1. The specimen was naive CD4+ T cells sorted from blood. Subset in this sample: CD45RA+ positively selected. The CDR3 spells CAISPGDRGNSPLHF. The CDR3 DNA reads TGTGCCATCAGCCCAGGGGACAGGGGTAATTCACCCCTCCACTTT.